The 28 T cell receptor beta chains below come from one sample, sequenced in a study of identical twins. TCRdb independently ran MiXCR on the 5' RACE reads; one entry per CDR3 protein. The sample shows hundreds of thousands of distinct CDR3 sequences, 9% to 15% of them seen only once. These data also featured in a second study, about yellow fever vaccine responses in identical twins.

The material sequenced was CD8+ T cells sorted from blood. These receptors were taken from a woman between 18 and 30 years old in good health.

This clonotype showed up just a few times. V is TRBV28 and J is TRBJ1-1; D perhaps matches TRBD1 (6 bases). Germline CDR1 is MDHEN and CDR2 is SYDVKM. This CDR3 is 14 amino acids long. V lost 8 bases, J lost 0 bases, and 13 bases lay in between. CDR3 coding DNA: TGTGCCAGCGCCAGTGAGGGGGTGAACACTGAAGCTTTCTTT. This codes for CASASEGVNTEAFF. The full variable domain, with the rest looked up from reference TRBV28 and TRBJ1-1, is DVKVTQSSRYLVKRTGEKVFLECVQDMDHENMFWYRQDPGLGLRLIYFSYDVKMKEKGDIPEGYSVSREKKERFSLILESASTNQTSMYLCASASEGVNTEAFFGQGTRLTVV.

This chain links TRBV10-3 with TRBJ2-3; the match to TRBD2 covers 9 bases. The germline V gene encodes CDR1 ENHRY and CDR2 SYGVKD. The CDR3 runs to 14 residues. The ends lost 3 bases at V and 5 bases at J; junction bases unmatched: 3. The CDR3 region has the DNA TGTGCCATCAGTGAAGCGGGAGGAATAGATACGCAGTATTTT. It translates to CAISEAGGIDTQYF.

The chain has TRBV27 and TRBJ2-1, with 7 nucleotides matching TRBD2. The CDR3 contains 14 residues. V shed 5 bases and J 8 bases; nucleotides not matched to a gene: 9. Looked up from germline, CDR1 is MNHEY and CDR2 is SMNVEV (reference sequence). The CDR3 nucleotides are TGTGCCAGCAGTGATGGGGGGGGGTTGGATGAGCAGTTCTTC. It is translated as CASSDGGGLDEQFF.

This chain joins TRBV4-1 and TRBJ2-1; 8 positions match TRBD2. The CDR3 sequence is 16 residues long. The germline CDR1 and CDR2 sequences are MGHRA and YSYEKL. The V segment lost 6 bases and the J segment 0 bases; nucleotides outside the gene matches: 7. The CDR3 DNA sequence: TGCGCCAGCAGACTTCTAGCGGGTAACTCCTACAATGAGCAGTTCTTC. This codes for CASRLLAGNSYNEQFF.

This clonotype has at least ten counts. V gene TRBV7-8 combines with J gene TRBJ2-7; D ambiguous. CDR3 size: 16 residues. The V end lost 1 base, the J end lost 2 bases, and 15 bases lay between the germline ends. Germline V gene data show CDR1 as SGHVS and CDR2 as FQNEAQ. CDR3 loop: CASSLEGSTATYEQYF. In DNA, the CDR3 is TGTGCCAGCAGCTTAGAAGGTTCCACGGCCACCTACGAGCAGTACTTC.

This clonotype came up a few times. This chain joins TRBV14 and TRBJ2-5, with 11 bases lining up with TRBD2. The CDR3 has 18 amino acids. Germline V lookup: CDR1 SGHDN, CDR2 FVKESK. V trimming: 3 bases; J trimming: 0 bases; junction bases outside the gene matches: 9. The CDR3 here is CASSHSGLAGWYQETQYF. The DNA of the CDR3 is TGTGCCAGCAGCCACTCTGGACTAGCGGGTTGGTACCAAGAGACCCAGTACTTC.

This clonotype was found many times. The chain uses TRBV15 and TRBJ1-4, with a weak D call TRBD1 (5 bases). The germline CDR1 and CDR2 sequences are LNHNV and YYDKDF (reference sequence). The CDR3 covers 18 residues. V was cut by 3 bases and J by 8 bases, with 25 bases left in between. CDR3 sequence (DNA): TGTGCCACCAGCAGGACAGCCTCCGGAGAAAGCGTAGAAGAAAAACTGTTTTTT. Translation gives CATSRTASGESVEEKLFF.

The chain employs TRBV28 and TRBJ1-5; possibly TRBD1 for D (6 bases). V gave up 6 bases and J gave up 2 bases, with 17 bases separating them. This CDR3 region has 16 residues. CDR1 and CDR2 from the germline V gene are MDHEN and SYDVKM. Here the CDR3 reads CASSITGLWGNQPQHF. CDR3 nucleotide sequence: TGTGCCAGCAGCATTACAGGGTTATGGGGCAATCAGCCCCAGCATTTT.

The chain carries TRBV14 and TRBJ2-7, with D tentatively TRBD1 or TRBD2 (5 bases each). Looked up from germline, CDR1 is SGHDN and CDR2 is FVKESK. The CDR3 has 13 residues. The V gene lost 0 bases and the J gene lost 7 bases, with 10 bases spanning the gap. The CDR3 spells CASSQDWGYEQYV. CDR3 DNA sequence: TGTGCCAGCAGCCAAGATTGGGGGTATGAGCAGTACGTC.

This clonotype was counted a few times. This chain links TRBV7-8 with TRBJ2-5, with D hard to call. Germline-derived CDR1 and CDR2 are SGHVS and FQNEAQ. CDR3 length equals 16 residues. V was shortened by 3 bases and J by 0 bases, with 14 bases between the two germline ends. The CDR3 loop is CASSLKRLTYQETQYF. The CDR3 coding sequence is TGTGCCAGCAGCTTGAAGAGACTTACGTACCAAGAGACCCAGTACTTC. Full variable domain (rest looked up from reference TRBV7-8 and TRBJ2-5): GAGVSQSPRYKVAKRGQDVALRCDPISGHVSLFWYQQALGQGPEFLTYFQNEAQLDKSGLPSDRFFAERPEGSVSTLKIQRTQQEDSAVYLCASSLKRLTYQETQYFGPGTRLLVL.

The chain employs TRBV27 and TRBJ1-2, with TRBD1 matching 9 bases. This CDR3 is built from 13 residues. Germline V gene data show CDR1 as MNHEY and CDR2 as SMNVEV (reference sequence). Trimming at V came to 6 bases and at J to 4 bases, leaving 3 bases not matched to a gene. The CDR3 sequence: CASSGQGPYGYTF. CDR3 DNA sequence: TGTGCCAGCAGCGGACAGGGGCCCTATGGCTACACCTTC.

The V call is TRBV7-4, the J call TRBJ2-6, with D unclear. The CDR3 contains 18 residues. Between the trimmed V and J ends, which lost 8 bases and 2 bases, there was a span of 22 bases. From germline, CDR1 is SGHVT and CDR2 SQSDAQ. The CDR3 loop is CASCPYMGGITGANVLTF. The CDR3 DNA is TGTGCCAGCTGCCCGTACATGGGTGGGATAACTGGGGCCAACGTCCTGACTTTC.

This clonotype has more than one count but fewer than ten. The rearrangement joins TRBV28 to TRBJ2-3; 16 nucleotides align to TRBD2. This CDR3 is built from 16 residues. The V gene's germline CDR1 is MDHEN and CDR2 SYDVKM. J was trimmed by 4 bases and V by 4 bases; bases with no gene match: 2. The CDR3 nucleotides read TGTGCCAGCAGTTGGGGGACTAGCGGGGGGGCAGATACGCAGTATTTT. It encodes CASSWGTSGGADTQYF.

This clonotype was found a few times. This chain joins TRBV6-2 or TRBV6-3 and TRBJ2-1, with 9 bases fitting TRBD2. Trimming cost V 7 bases and J 7 bases; bases outside gene matches: 11. CDR3 length: 15 amino acids. Per germline, CDR1 MNHEY and CDR2 SVGEGT. The CDR3 DNA is TGTGCCAGCAAAAAGCGGGAGGATTATGGGAATGAGCAGTTCTTC. The encoded protein is CASKKREDYGNEQFF.

Ten or more counts support this clonotype. This chain connects TRBV29-1 to TRBJ2-3; no clear D. V was cut by 2 bases and J by 6 bases, with 6 bases left in between. The germline CDR1 and CDR2 sequences are SQVTM and ANQGSEA. This CDR3 contains 11 residues. The CDR3 protein is CSVELIDTQYF. The DNA for the CDR3 is TGCAGCGTTGAACTTATCGATACGCAGTATTTT.

This clonotype was seen ten or more times. This rearrangement joins TRBV4-2 to TRBJ2-1; no firm D call. Per germline, CDR1 LGHNA and CDR2 YNFKEQ. The CDR3 covers 14 residues. Between the trimmed V and J ends, which lost 1 base and 8 bases, there was a span of 12 bases. CDR3 sequence reads: CASSQVSGADEQFF. The CDR3 coding sequence is TGTGCCAGCAGCCAAGTAAGTGGAGCCGATGAGCAGTTCTTC.

The J gene is TRBJ2-7, the V gene TRBV2; TRBD1 matches at 7 bases. There are 17 residues in the CDR3. Germline V gene sequence: CDR1 SNHLY, CDR2 FYNNEI. The trim removed 8 bases at V and 0 bases at J, leaving 16 bases unmatched. CDR3 nucleotides: TGTGCCAGCTCACTCCCCGCCTGGACAGGAAGCTCCTACGAGCAGTACTTC. Encoded protein: CASSLPAWTGSSYEQYF.

This clonotype was observed many times. The J gene is TRBJ2-1, the V gene TRBV29-1; D might be TRBD1 (6 bases). Trimming pared 0 bases from V and 2 bases from J, leaving 17 bases between. CDR1 and CDR2 from the germline V gene are SQVTM and ANQGSEA. CDR3 length: 17 residues. CDR3 amino acids: CSVEDLESGQTYNEQFF. The CDR3 DNA sequence: TGCAGCGTTGAAGATCTCGAGAGCGGACAGACCTACAATGAGCAGTTCTTC.

This clonotype was observed at least ten times. The V gene is TRBV7-8, the J gene TRBJ2-7, with D possibly matching TRBD1 (5 bases). The V end lost 2 bases, the J end lost 0 bases, and 14 bases lay between the germline ends. Germline V CDR1 and CDR2: SGHVS, FQNEAQ. This CDR3 region has 16 residues. CDR3 residues: CASSLTWGSLSYEQYV. CDR3 DNA sequence: TGTGCCAGCAGCTTAACGTGGGGCAGCCTCTCCTACGAGCAGTACGTC.

J is TRBJ2-3 and V is TRBV20-1; tentatively, D is TRBD2 (6 bases). The V gene's germline CDR1 is DFQATT and CDR2 SNEGSKA (reference sequence). CDR3 length: 16 residues. Trimming pared 2 bases from V and 4 bases from J, leaving 19 bases between. DNA of the CDR3: TGCAGTGCTAGATCGACGGAGGGTAGGGGTTCAGATACGCAGTATTTT. It translates to CSARSTEGRGSDTQYF.

V gene TRBV29-1 combines with J gene TRBJ1-2; 7 nucleotides align to TRBD1. V was pared by 1 base and J by 4 bases, with 9 bases of the junction left unmatched. Germline loops: CDR1 SQVTM, CDR2 ANQGSEA. CDR3 length: 15 amino acids. In DNA form, the CDR3 reads TGCAGCGTTGAAGTCGATGGACAGGAGATCTATGGCTACACCTTC. Translating it yields CSVEVDGQEIYGYTF.

The V and J genes are TRBV10-1 and TRBJ2-3; TRBD2 aligns across 8 bases. Germline CDR1 WNHNN, CDR2 SYGVQD (reference sequence). With 4 bases clipped from V and 4 bases from J, the junction kept 7 bases outside the gene matches. The CDR3 sequence is 15 residues long. The CDR3 here is CASSAQREYADTQYF. CDR3 sequence (DNA): TGCGCCAGCAGTGCCCAGCGGGAGTACGCAGATACGCAGTATTTT.

This clonotype has only a few counts. CDR3 nucleotide sequence: TGTGCCAGCAGCCAAAACCCGGGACAGGGGAACAATGAGCAGTTCTTC. Translated, it gives CASSQNPGQGNNEQFF. This chain uses TRBV9 with TRBJ2-1; 10 bases fit TRBD1. The V segment lost 4 bases and the J segment 5 bases; nucleotides outside the gene matches: 9. The CDR3 sequence is 16 residues long. Germline values: CDR1 SGDLS, CDR2 YYNGEE.

This clonotype was counted many times. The V gene is TRBV4-1, the J gene TRBJ2-7, with 7 bases lining up with TRBD2. CDR3 length: 17 residues. The ends lost 0 bases at V and 4 bases at J; junction bases unmatched: 12. Germline assignment: CDR1 MGHRA and CDR2 YSYEKL. The CDR3 coding sequence is TGCGCCAGCAGCCAAGATTTTAGGGACTATGTGCAGTACGAGCAGTACTTC. It yields the protein CASSQDFRDYVQYEQYF.

This clonotype was observed a few times. The genes are TRBV3-1 and TRBJ2-3, with D tentatively TRBD2 (6 bases). V lost 1 base and J 0 bases, leaving 11 bases between the germline ends. Germline CDR1 LGHDT, CDR2 YNNKEL (reference sequence). The CDR3 sequence is 16 residues long. CDR3 DNA: TGTGCCAGCAGCCAAGGAGCAGGGACTAGCACAGATACGCAGTATTTT. It encodes CASSQGAGTSTDTQYF.

This clonotype was counted between two and nine times. The chain recombines TRBV12-3 or TRBV12-4 with TRBJ2-1; maybe TRBD1 (5 bases). V was cut by 3 bases and J by 7 bases, with 16 bases left in between. This CDR3 has 15 residues. The CDR3 protein is CASSLLGPGWNEQFF. For the CDR3, the DNA is TGTGCCAGCAGTTTGTTAGGCCCAGGGTGGAATGAGCAGTTCTTC.

In its sample, this clonotype was seen many times. The chain carries TRBV20-1 and TRBJ1-5, with 8 bases aligning to TRBD1. Germline V gene data show CDR1 as DFQATT and CDR2 as SNEGSKA (reference sequence). CDR3 length equals 15 residues. The J segment lost 5 bases and the V segment lost 2 bases, leaving 8 bases of the junction unmatched. The CDR3 sequence is CSARTSDREYQPQHF. The CDR3 DNA follows: TGCAGTGCTAGAACCTCGGACAGGGAATATCAGCCCCAGCATTTT.

The genes are TRBV3-1 and TRBJ2-7, with 7 bases that match TRBD1. The CDR3 runs to 17 residues. Germline CDR1 LGHDT, CDR2 YNNKEL (reference sequence). The V and J ends lost 7 bases and 7 bases, in that order; junction bases with no gene match: 22. The CDR3 DNA reads as TGTGCCAGCACCAAGCAGGCCCGTTACAGGGGTCTCTGGGAGCAGTACTTC. It yields the protein CASTKQARYRGLWEQYF.